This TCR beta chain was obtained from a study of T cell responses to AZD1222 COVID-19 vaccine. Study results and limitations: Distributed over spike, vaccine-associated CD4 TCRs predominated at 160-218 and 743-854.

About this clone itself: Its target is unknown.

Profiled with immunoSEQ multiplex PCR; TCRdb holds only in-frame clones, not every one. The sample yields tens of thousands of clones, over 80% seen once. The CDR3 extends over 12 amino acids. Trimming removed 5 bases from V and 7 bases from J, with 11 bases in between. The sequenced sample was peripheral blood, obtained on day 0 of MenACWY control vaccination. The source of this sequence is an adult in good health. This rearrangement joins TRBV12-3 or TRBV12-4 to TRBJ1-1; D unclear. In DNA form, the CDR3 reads TGTGCCAGCAGTCCTTCAGCTTTTGAAGCTTTCTTT. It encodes CASSPSAFEAFF.